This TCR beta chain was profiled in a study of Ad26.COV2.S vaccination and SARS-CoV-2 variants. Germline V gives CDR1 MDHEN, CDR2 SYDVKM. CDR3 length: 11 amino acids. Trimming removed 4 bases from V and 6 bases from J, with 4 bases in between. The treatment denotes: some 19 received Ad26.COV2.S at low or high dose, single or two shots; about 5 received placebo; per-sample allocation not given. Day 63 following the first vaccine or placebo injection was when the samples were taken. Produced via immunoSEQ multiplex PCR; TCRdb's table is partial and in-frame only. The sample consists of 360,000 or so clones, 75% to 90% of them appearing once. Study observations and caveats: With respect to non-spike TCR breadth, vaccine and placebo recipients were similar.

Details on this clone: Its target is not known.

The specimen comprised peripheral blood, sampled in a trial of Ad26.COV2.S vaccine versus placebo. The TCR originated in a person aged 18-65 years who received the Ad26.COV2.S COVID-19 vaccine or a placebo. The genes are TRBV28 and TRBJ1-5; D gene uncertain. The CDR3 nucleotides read TGTGCCAGCAGTTCGGGTCAGCCCCAGCATTTT. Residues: CASSSGQPQHF. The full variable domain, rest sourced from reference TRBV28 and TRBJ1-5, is DVKVTQSSRYLVKRTGEKVFLECVQDMDHENMFWYRQDPGLGLRLIYFSYDVKMKEKGDIPEGYSVSREKKERFSLILESASTNQTSMYLCASSSGQPQHFGDGTRLSIL.